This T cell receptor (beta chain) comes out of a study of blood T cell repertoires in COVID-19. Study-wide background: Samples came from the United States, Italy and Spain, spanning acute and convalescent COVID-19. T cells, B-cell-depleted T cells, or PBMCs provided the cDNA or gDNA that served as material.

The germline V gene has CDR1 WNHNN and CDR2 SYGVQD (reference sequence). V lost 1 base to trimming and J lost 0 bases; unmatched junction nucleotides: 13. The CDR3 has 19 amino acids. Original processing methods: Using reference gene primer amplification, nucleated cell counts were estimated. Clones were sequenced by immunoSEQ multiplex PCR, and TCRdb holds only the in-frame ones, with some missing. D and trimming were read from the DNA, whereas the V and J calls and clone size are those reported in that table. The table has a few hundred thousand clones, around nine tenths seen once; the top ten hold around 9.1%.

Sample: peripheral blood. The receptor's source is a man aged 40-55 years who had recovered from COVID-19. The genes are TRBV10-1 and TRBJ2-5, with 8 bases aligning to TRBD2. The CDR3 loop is CASSEYLRLGGGNQETQYF. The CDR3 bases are TGCGCCAGCAGTGAGTATTTAAGACTCGGCGGGGGGAACCAAGAGACCCAGTACTTC.